The 31 T cell receptor beta chains given below trace back to one sample, sequenced in a study of blood T cells in healthy people across ages. With a J-beta primer mix and a sample-barcoded 5' primer, a second PCR ran roughly 6 to 12 cycles. From the 5' RACE reads, TCRdb called clonotypes with MiXCR, one entry per CDR3 protein. In the table there are hundreds of thousands of distinct CDR3 sequences, less than 35% of which are singletons. The sample was blood. These receptors all come from a woman older than 75 in good health.

In this sample, this clonotype turned up many times. The V call is TRBV10-3, the J call TRBJ2-7; 9 positions match TRBD1. The V gene end was trimmed by 8 bases and the J gene end by 0 bases; junction bases not matched to a gene: 5. This CDR3 comprises 14 residues. Per germline, CDR1 ENHRY and CDR2 SYGVKD. The CDR3 is CAIPGTGPSYEQYF. CDR3 in DNA: TGTGCCATCCCGGGGACAGGGCCCTCCTACGAGCAGTACTTC.

This clonotype has just a few counts. This chain connects TRBV5-1 to TRBJ1-1; no clear D gene. CDR3 length equals 14 residues. V gave up 0 bases and J gave up 5 bases, with 11 bases separating them. Germline lookup yields CDR1 SGHRS and CDR2 YFSETQ. The CDR3 sequence is CASSLETPRTEAFF. The CDR3 DNA is TGCGCCAGCAGCTTGGAGACCCCCCGGACTGAAGCTTTCTTT.

Ten or more counts support this clonotype. The chain uses TRBV5-1 and TRBJ2-7; TRBD1 aligns across 7 bases. Germline assignment: CDR1 SGHRS and CDR2 YFSETQ. V gave up 4 bases and J gave up 0 bases; unmatched junction bases: 4. The CDR3 length is 14 residues. The CDR3 protein is CASSPTGISYEQYF. As DNA, the CDR3 is TGCGCCAGCAGCCCGACAGGGATCTCCTACGAGCAGTACTTC.

This sequence joins TRBV29-1 and TRBJ2-1; 12 bases are a match to TRBD2. This CDR3 spans 17 amino acids. The V segment lost 6 bases and the J segment 9 bases; nucleotides outside the gene matches: 18. Germline V gene sequence: CDR1 SQVTM, CDR2 ANQGSEA. CDR3 sequence: CSVRLKGTSGPLGEQFF. CDR3 sequence (DNA): TGCAGCGTCCGATTAAAAGGGACTAGCGGGCCCCTGGGTGAGCAGTTCTTC.

V usage is TRBV7-9 and J usage is TRBJ2-1, with 8 bases lining up with TRBD2. CDR3 length equals 13 residues. Germline V gives CDR1 SEHNR, CDR2 FQNEAQ (reference sequence). Germline trimming cut 2 bases from V and 7 bases from J; bases unmatched to any gene: 1. The CDR3 spells CASSLIAGNEQFF. The DNA for the CDR3 is TGTGCCAGCAGCTTAATAGCGGGGAATGAGCAGTTCTTC.

On this clonotype: A much more abundant neighbour one base away suggests this may be a read error. V gene TRBV18 combines with J gene TRBJ2-1; 10 bases agree with TRBD2. The CDR3 runs to 16 residues. From germline, CDR1 is KGHSH and CDR2 LQKENI. V lost 0 bases and J lost 7; bases outside the gene matches: 6. CDR3 nucleotide sequence: TGTGCCAGCTCACCACCTCAAGCGGGGGGGCAAAATGAGCAGTTCTTC. As protein: CASSPPQAGGQNEQFF.

Details on this clonotype: The junction does not match germline at one end; this may be a read error. This chain connects TRBV9 to TRBJ2-7; 10 positions agree with TRBD1. Germline CDR1 and CDR2: SGDLS and YYNGEE. This CDR3 region has 16 residues. This CDR3 reads CASSLGQGGSSNEQYF. CDR3 sequence (DNA): TGTGCCAGCAGCCTAGGACAGGGGGGGAGCTCCAACGAGCAGTACTTC.

This chain joins TRBV7-2 and TRBJ2-1; D is perhaps TRBD2 (5 bases). This CDR3 is built from 17 residues. The germline gives CDR1 SGHTA, CDR2 FQGNSA. Deletions cut 5 bases from V and 4 bases from J, with 21 bases between. The CDR3 reads CASSVRFPDSHYNEQFF. In nucleotides, the CDR3 is TGTGCCAGCAGCGTTAGGTTTCCGGACTCGCATTACAATGAGCAGTTCTTC.

There are many counts of this clonotype. The rearrangement joins TRBV6-1 to TRBJ2-1; D uncertain. CDR1 is MNHNS and CDR2 is SASEGT in the germline V gene. This CDR3 has 13 residues. Trimming pared 7 bases from V and 10 bases from J, leaving 17 bases between. The CDR3 spells CASTQRAPPEQFF. The CDR3 DNA reads as TGTGCCAGCACCCAAAGGGCCCCCCCCGAGCAGTTCTTC.

This clonotype came up many times. The chain is built from TRBV19 and TRBJ2-7, with 14 bases that match TRBD2. The J call is uncertain, as TRBJ2-5 better fits the DNA end. The CDR3 covers 17 residues. Germline V gene data show CDR1 as LNHDA and CDR2 as SQIVND (reference sequence). The CDR3 loop is CASSAGTSGGLMETQYF. The CDR3 bases are TGTGCCAGTAGTGCCGGGACTAGCGGGGGCCTGATGGAGACCCAGTACTTC.

The J gene is TRBJ2-3, the V gene TRBV5-1; the D gene is possibly TRBD2 (5 bases). The V and J ends lost 0 bases and 2 bases respectively, with 16 bases between them. The CDR3 is made up of 17 amino acids. Germline-derived CDR1 and CDR2 are SGHRS and YFSETQ. The CDR3, as DNA: TGCGCCAGCAGCTTGGAAGCCAGGAGGAGAACCACAGATACGCAGTATTTT. Amino acids: CASSLEARRRTTDTQYF.

This clonotype was picked up many times. The chain recombines TRBV20-1 with TRBJ1-2; D not certain. CDR3 length: 14 amino acids. The V and J ends lost 0 bases and 4 bases respectively, with 12 bases between them. Germline loops: CDR1 DFQATT, CDR2 SNEGSKA (reference sequence). In DNA, the CDR3 is TGCAGTGCTAGAGATGGGAAGGCGGGCTATGGCTACACCTTC. Amino acids: CSARDGKAGYGYTF.

This clonotype came up a few times. It may be a read error: a sequence one base away is much more abundant. The chain recombines TRBV20-1 with TRBJ2-7, with D tentatively TRBD2 (5 bases). Per the germline V gene, CDR1 is DFQATT and CDR2 is SNEGSKA (reference sequence). The CDR3 spans 12 residues. The CDR3 DNA sequence: TGCAGGGGTGAGGGAGACACTAGGGAGCAGTACTTC. It yields the protein CRGEGDTREQYF.

This clonotype has at least ten counts. The chain employs TRBV7-2 and TRBJ2-3; D ambiguous. Trimming stripped 5 bases from V and 6 bases from J, with 6 bases between. From germline, CDR1 is SGHTA and CDR2 FQGNSA. CDR3 length: 11 amino acids. The CDR3: CASSTRDTQYF. The CDR3 DNA sequence: TGTGCCAGCAGCACCCGGGATACGCAGTATTTT.

Notes on this clonotype: A much larger clone sits a single nucleotide away, making a read error possible. This chain uses TRBV5-5 with TRBJ2-1; no clear D. Trimming shortened V by 3 bases and J by 6 bases, and 13 bases separated the two germline ends. There are 14 residues in the CDR3. Germline CDR1 and CDR2: SGHKS and YYEKEE (reference sequence). In DNA, the CDR3 is TGTGCCAGCAGCTGGCACCCCTTGAGCAATGAGCAGTTCTTC. It translates to CASSWHPLSNEQFF.

For this clonotype: This may come from a read error, since a much larger clone is one base off. The chain employs TRBV7-8 and TRBJ2-1; 11 positions agree with TRBD2. V lost 4 bases and J lost 10; bases outside the gene matches: 6. Germline V gene lookup returns CDR1 SGHVS and CDR2 FQNEAQ. This CDR3 has 14 residues. The CDR3 is CASSSSSGGYEQFF. The CDR3 DNA reads as TGTGCCAGCAGCTCTTCTAGCGGGGGGTACGAGCAGTTCTTC.

The chain links TRBV14 to TRBJ1-4; D gene unclear. CDR3 length: 12 residues. Trimming stripped 3 bases from V and 4 bases from J, with 3 bases between. Germline CDR1 reads SGHDN; CDR2 reads FVKESK. CDR3 protein: CASSQLNEKLFF. CDR3 nucleotide sequence: TGTGCCAGCAGCCAGCTTAATGAAAAACTGTTTTTT. Full variable domain (outside the CDR3, taken from reference TRBV14 and TRBJ1-4): EAGVTQFPSHSVIEKGQTVTLRCDPISGHDNLYWYRRVMGKEIKFLLHFVKESKQDESGMPNNRFLAERTGGTYSTLKVQPAELEDSGVYFCASSQLNEKLFFGSGTQLSVL.

The genes are TRBV2 and TRBJ1-1; 9 bases fit TRBD1. Germline values: CDR1 SNHLY, CDR2 FYNNEI. After removal of 7 bases from V and 4 bases from J, the junction contained 7 bases not matched to a gene. This CDR3 contains 14 residues. The CDR3 region has the DNA TGTGCCAGCACCCCGGGACAGGGATTCACTGAAGCTTTCTTT. This codes for CASTPGQGFTEAFF.

This clonotype was seen repeatedly, ten times or more. This rearrangement joins TRBV20-1 to TRBJ2-7, with D possibly TRBD1 on 5 matching bases. This CDR3 contains 13 residues. Between the trimmed V and J ends, which lost 3 bases and 3 bases, there was a span of 12 bases. Germline V gives CDR1 DFQATT, CDR2 SNEGSKA (reference sequence). The CDR3 region is CSARGPNIYEQYF. Here the CDR3 DNA reads TGCAGTGCTAGGGGGCCGAATATCTACGAGCAGTACTTC.

The chain uses TRBV28 and TRBJ2-7; TRBD1 might be the D (6 bases). V gave up 1 base and J gave up 4 bases, with 26 bases separating them. Germline assignment: CDR1 MDHEN and CDR2 SYDVKM. CDR3 length: 19 amino acids. CDR3 sequence: CASSLYGRHQAGDFYEQYF. The DNA of the CDR3 is TGTGCCAGCAGTTTATATGGGCGCCACCAAGCAGGGGATTTTTACGAGCAGTACTTC.

V is TRBV5-5 and J is TRBJ1-6; 9 bases line up with TRBD1. With 4 bases clipped from V and 7 bases from J, the junction kept 6 bases outside the gene matches. Germline V lookup: CDR1 SGHKS, CDR2 YYEKEE (reference sequence). The CDR3 loop spans 15 amino acids. The CDR3 region is CASSERDRVNSPLHF. The DNA for the CDR3 is TGTGCCAGCAGCGAGCGGGACAGGGTGAATTCACCCCTCCACTTT.

This clonotype was seen a handful of times. The CDR3 region has the DNA TGTGCCAGCAGCTTAGAGTCCGGAACGGGGTGGTATTCACCCCTCCACTTT. Its translation: CASSLESGTGWYSPLHF. The chain uses TRBV11-2 and TRBJ1-6; D is ambiguous. Trimming took off 0 bases at V and 8 bases at J, with 17 bases between the two ends. Germline CDR1 reads SGHAT; CDR2 reads FQNNGV. The CDR3 is made up of 17 amino acids.

The chain uses TRBV28 and TRBJ2-3; 7 bases match TRBD1. The CDR3 is made up of 15 amino acids. V shed 6 bases and J 2 bases; nucleotides not matched to a gene: 8. Germline CDR1 reads MDHEN; CDR2 reads SYDVKM. The CDR3: CASRMGQTLTDTQYF. As DNA, the CDR3 is TGTGCCAGCAGGATGGGACAGACCCTCACAGATACGCAGTATTTT.

This clonotype occurred a few times. This chain uses TRBV6-5 with TRBJ1-2; D is undetermined. There are 14 residues in the CDR3. The germline V gene encodes CDR1 MNHEY and CDR2 SVGAGI. Trimming left V 0 bases short and J 10 bases short, with 15 bases between. Written as DNA, the CDR3 is TGTGCCAGCAGTTACTCGATATGGGATCCAGACTACACCTTC. It translates to CASSYSIWDPDYTF.

This clonotype was observed a single time. The chain recombines TRBV20-1 with TRBJ2-5; D call uncertain. V lost 3 bases and J lost 3, with 11 bases in between. The CDR3 runs 13 residues. The germline V gene has CDR1 DFQATT and CDR2 SNEGSKA (reference sequence). As DNA, the CDR3 is TGCAGTGCTAGTCGGCAGGCCGAAGAGACCCAGTACTTC. It translates to CSASRQAEETQYF.

The rearrangement joins TRBV24-1 to TRBJ2-1; D is ambiguous. V lost 1 base and J lost 8, with 11 bases in between. This CDR3 spans 14 amino acids. Germline V gene lookup returns CDR1 KGHDR and CDR2 SFDVKD. CDR3 sequence reads: CATSDFPSVHEQFF. CDR3 in DNA: TGTGCCACCAGTGATTTTCCCTCAGTCCATGAGCAGTTCTTC.

This clonotype was found many times. This chain uses TRBV2 with TRBJ2-5, with a possible D match to TRBD1 (5 bases). The CDR3 consists of 15 residues. V lost 4 bases and J 1 base, leaving 13 bases between the germline ends. Germline V gene sequence: CDR1 SNHLY, CDR2 FYNNEI. CDR3 region: CASSGMGPLQETQYF. The CDR3 region has the DNA TGTGCCAGCAGTGGCATGGGGCCGCTCCAAGAGACCCAGTACTTC.

J is TRBJ1-1 and V is TRBV6-1; no reliable D call. V lost 4 bases, J lost 1 base, and 13 bases lay in between. Germline CDR1 is MNHNS and CDR2 is SASEGT. This CDR3 spans 15 amino acids. The CDR3: CASSANPVGNTEAFF. The CDR3 nucleotides are TGTGCCAGCAGTGCCAATCCGGTCGGGAACACTGAAGCTTTCTTT.

In its sample, this clonotype was seen a few times. V is TRBV27 and J is TRBJ2-2, with 9 positions matching TRBD1. The V gene's germline CDR1 is MNHEY and CDR2 SMNVEV (reference sequence). V shed 4 bases, J shed 4 bases, and the junction held 10 bases outside the gene matches. The CDR3 has 17 amino acids. The CDR3 DNA reads as TGTGCCAGCAGTTCCATGACAGGGGGTCGAGGCACCGGGGAGCTGTTTTTT. This encodes CASSSMTGGRGTGELFF.

This clonotype was seen repeatedly, ten times or more. The rearrangement uses TRBV7-9 and TRBJ1-5; D unresolved. The CDR3 runs to 15 residues. The ends were cut back, 5 bases at V and 7 bases at J, with 18 bases in the middle. From germline, CDR1 is SEHNR and CDR2 FQNEAQ (reference sequence). In DNA form, the CDR3 reads TGTGCCAGCAGCCCACCGGGCCCTGGGATCCAGCCCCAGCATTTT. Translating it yields CASSPPGPGIQPQHF.

The DNA for the CDR3 is TGCAGTGCCCCCTTCCTAGCGGGGAATGAGCAGTTCTTC. Translating it yields CSAPFLAGNEQFF. The rearrangement links TRBV20-1 to TRBJ2-1; 9 positions match TRBD2. V gave up 6 bases and J gave up 7 bases; unmatched junction bases: 7. The CDR3 extends over 13 amino acids. Germline V gene data show CDR1 as DFQATT and CDR2 as SNEGSKA (reference sequence).